This entry lists 8 T cell receptor beta chains sequenced from one sample in a study of blood T cell repertoires in COVID-19 (dated by TCRdb to about 2020). Receptor libraries were prepared by the immunoSEQ multiplex PCR assay. TCRdb's version of the immuneACCESS table is confined to in-frame rearrangements and falls short of the full clone set. An unresolved V gene accounts for under half of the shortfall where checked; the remainder is of unknown origin. The sample yields about 200,000 clones; roughly 85% were counted once. Over 15% of the sample goes to the ten largest clones. The sequenced sample consisted of PBMCs or T cells enriched from blood (not recorded which). The receptors were gathered from a man aged 40-55 years who had recovered from COVID-19.

CDR3 in amino acids: CASSSTGDGSSDTQYF. DNA of the CDR3: TGTGCCAGCAGTTCGACAGGGGACGGTAGTAGTGATACGCAGTATTTT. J is TRBJ2-3 and V is TRBV13, with 8 bases lining up with TRBD1. V gave up 6 bases and J gave up 6 bases; unmatched junction bases: 14. The CDR3 is 16 residues long. The germline gives CDR1 PRHDT, CDR2 FYEKMQ (reference sequence).

There are many counts of this clone. J is TRBJ2-7 and V is TRBV6-2 or TRBV6-3; 11 bases fit TRBD1. In germline, CDR1 is MNHEY, CDR2 SVGEGT. The length of the CDR3 is 15 residues. Unmatched junction bases numbered 1, after V lost 0 bases and J lost 3 bases. CDR3 protein: CASSYSGTGGYEQYF. For the CDR3, the DNA is TGTGCCAGCAGTTACTCCGGGACAGGGGGCTACGAGCAGTACTTC.

The chain combines TRBV4-2 with TRBJ2-1, with D possibly TRBD2 on 7 matching bases. This CDR3 comprises 13 residues. V lost 5 bases, J lost 8 bases, and 13 bases lay in between. Per the germline V gene, CDR1 is LGHNA and CDR2 is YNFKEQ. This CDR3 is CASSRGGWDEQFF. The CDR3 region has the DNA TGTGCCAGCAGCAGGGGGGGGTGGGATGAGCAGTTCTTC.

This sequence joins TRBV7-8 and TRBJ1-1, with TRBD1 as a possible D gene (5 bases). The CDR3 runs 17 residues. Per germline, CDR1 SGHVS and CDR2 FQNEAQ. V shed 1 base and J shed 1 base, with 16 bases lying between them. DNA of the CDR3: TGTGCCAGCAGCTTAGTGGGGGGGGTGGCAAGGAACACTGAAGCTTTCTTT. As protein: CASSLVGGVARNTEAFF.

The chain uses TRBV27 and TRBJ1-5; TRBD1 might be the D (6 bases). The CDR3 has 15 residues. Germline values: CDR1 MNHEY, CDR2 SMNVEV (reference sequence). V was shortened by 5 bases and J by 7 bases, with 18 bases between the two germline ends. CDR3 region: CASSPRVAQGQPQHF. CDR3 sequence (DNA): TGTGCCAGCAGTCCTCGCGTGGCCCAGGGGCAGCCCCAGCATTTT.

This chain connects TRBV21-1 to TRBJ2-1; TRBD2, as called in the table, went unchecked against the DNA. TRBV21-1 is a pseudogene segment. This CDR3 has 12 amino acids. CDR3 nucleotide sequence: TGTGCCAGCAGCAAAAGGAGCGAAGTGCAGTTCTTC. Its protein is CASSKRSEVQFF.

The rearrangement uses TRBV4-1 and TRBJ1-4, with D possibly being TRBD1 (5 bases). This CDR3 region has 13 residues. CDR1 is MGHRA and CDR2 is YSYEKL in the germline V gene. The V end was cut by 3 bases, the J end by 7 bases, with 9 bases between. This chain's CDR3 is CASSQVGGEKLFF. CDR3 coding DNA: TGCGCCAGCAGCCAGGTCGGGGGTGAAAAACTGTTTTTT.

This chain connects TRBV11-2 to TRBJ2-1; the match to TRBD2 covers 9 bases. This CDR3 contains 19 residues. Germline lookup yields CDR1 SGHAT and CDR2 FQNNGV. J was trimmed by 4 bases and V by 2 bases; bases with no gene match: 15. CDR3 amino acids: CASSLYRSGSGRIYNEQFF. Here the CDR3 DNA reads TGTGCCAGCAGCTTATATCGTAGCGGTAGCGGGAGAATTTACAATGAGCAGTTCTTC.